This T cell receptor (beta chain) comes out of a study of cytomegalovirus exposure and HLA in healthy donors. Turning to the study itself: Out of around 360 genotyped donors, about 80% belonged to the Caucasian-associated ancestry cluster. Broader study findings: In a later analysis, specific HLA alleles were associated with 15,000 or so TCR beta sequences at a 0.05 false discovery rate. Likely technical artifact: a cluster of highly shared sequence variants.

Each of the donors was a healthy bone marrow donor. In germline, CDR1 is SGHRS, CDR2 YFSETQ. CDR3 length equals 15 residues. Trimming shortened V by 4 bases and J by 1 base, and 14 bases separated the two germline ends. A multiplex PCR was run with 60 Vbeta primers and 13 Jbeta primers. Only in-frame clones appear in the TCRdb table, and some are missing; sequencing was by immunoSEQ multiplex PCR. The sample holds under 250,000 clones, over 65% seen once. In regard to this clone: The antigen is not known.

The material sequenced was PBMCs. V gene TRBV5-1 combines with J gene TRBJ2-5; a possible D gene is TRBD2 (5 bases). The sequence derives from a man between 18 and 35 years old in good health and CMV-seronegative. CDR3 bases: TGCGCCAGCAGCATGCAAACTAGAGCCCAAGAGACCCAGTACTTC. This encodes CASSMQTRAQETQYF.